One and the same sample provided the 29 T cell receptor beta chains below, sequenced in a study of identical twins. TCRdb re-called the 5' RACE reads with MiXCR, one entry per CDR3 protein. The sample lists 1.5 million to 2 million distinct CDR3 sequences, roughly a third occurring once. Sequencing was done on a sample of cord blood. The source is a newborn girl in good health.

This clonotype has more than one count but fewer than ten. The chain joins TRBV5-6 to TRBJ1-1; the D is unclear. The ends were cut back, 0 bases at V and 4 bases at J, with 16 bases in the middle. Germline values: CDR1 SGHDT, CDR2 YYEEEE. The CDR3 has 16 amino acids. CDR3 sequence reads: CASSLAGLMAGTEAFF. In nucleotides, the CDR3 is TGTGCCAGCAGCTTGGCCGGCCTCATGGCGGGCACTGAAGCTTTCTTT.

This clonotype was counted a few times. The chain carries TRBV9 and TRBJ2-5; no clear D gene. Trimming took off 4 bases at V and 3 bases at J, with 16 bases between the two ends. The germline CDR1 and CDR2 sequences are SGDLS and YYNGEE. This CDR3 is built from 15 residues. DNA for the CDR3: TGTGCCAGCAGCCTAGGAAGGGTGAATGAAGAGACCCAGTACTTC. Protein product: CASSLGRVNEETQYF.

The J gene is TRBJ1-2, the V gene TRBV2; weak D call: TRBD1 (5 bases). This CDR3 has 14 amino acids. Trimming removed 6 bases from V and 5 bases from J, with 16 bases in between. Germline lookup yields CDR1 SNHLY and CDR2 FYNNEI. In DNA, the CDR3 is TGTGCCAGCAGGACATTACAGGCGTCTTATGGCTACACCTTC. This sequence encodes CASRTLQASYGYTF.

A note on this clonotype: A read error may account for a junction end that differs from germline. CDR3 DNA: TGTACCAGCAGCCAAGATCTGCCAGCGGGGGGGCTGACAGATACGCAGTATTTT. Amino acid sequence: CTSSQDLPAGGLTDTQYF. This chain joins TRBV4-2 and TRBJ2-3, with 10 bases identical to TRBD2. Germline V CDR1 and CDR2: LGHNA, YNFKEQ. The CDR3 is 18 residues long.

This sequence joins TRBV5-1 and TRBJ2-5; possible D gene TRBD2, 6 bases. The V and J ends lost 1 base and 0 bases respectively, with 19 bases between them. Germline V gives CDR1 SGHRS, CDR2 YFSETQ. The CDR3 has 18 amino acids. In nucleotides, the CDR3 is TGCGCCAGCAGCTTGTTTGGCGGACGCGGGATGTACCAAGAGACCCAGTACTTC. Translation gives CASSLFGGRGMYQETQYF. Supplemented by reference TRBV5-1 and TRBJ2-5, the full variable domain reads KAGVTQTPRYLIKTRGQQVTLSCSPISGHRSVSWYQQTPGQGLQFLFEYFSETQRNKGNFPGRFSGRQFSNSRSEMNVSTLELGDSALYLCASSLFGGRGMYQETQYFGPGTRLLVL.

The CDR3 nucleotides are TGTGCCAGCAGCTTAAGTCTGGGACTAGCGGGGGGCAGGGATACGCAGTATTTT. Amino acids: CASSLSLGLAGGRDTQYF. The chain recombines TRBV7-2 with TRBJ2-3, with 15 bases identical to TRBD2. The V and J ends lost 2 bases and 6 bases, in that order; junction bases with no gene match: 9. CDR1 is SGHTA and CDR2 is FQGNSA in the germline V gene. The CDR3 sequence is 18 residues long.

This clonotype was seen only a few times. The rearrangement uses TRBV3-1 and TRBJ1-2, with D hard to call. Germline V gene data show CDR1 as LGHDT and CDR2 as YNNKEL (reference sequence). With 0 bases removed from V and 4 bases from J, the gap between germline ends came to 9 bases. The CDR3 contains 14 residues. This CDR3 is CASSQDTGIYGYTF. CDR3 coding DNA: TGTGCCAGCAGCCAAGACACCGGGATCTATGGCTACACCTTC.

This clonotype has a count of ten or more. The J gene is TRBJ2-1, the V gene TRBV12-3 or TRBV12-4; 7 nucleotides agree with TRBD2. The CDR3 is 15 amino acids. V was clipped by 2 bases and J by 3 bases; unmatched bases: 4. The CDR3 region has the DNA TGTGCCAGCAGTTTAATGGGGGGGGACTACAATGAGCAGTTCTTC. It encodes CASSLMGGDYNEQFF.

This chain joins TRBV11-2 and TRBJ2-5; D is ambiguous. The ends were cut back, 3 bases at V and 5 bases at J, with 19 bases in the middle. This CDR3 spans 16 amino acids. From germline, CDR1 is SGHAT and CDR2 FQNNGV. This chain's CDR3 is CASSFLTSWPGETQYF. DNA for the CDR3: TGTGCCAGCAGCTTCCTAACCTCATGGCCGGGTGAGACCCAGTACTTC. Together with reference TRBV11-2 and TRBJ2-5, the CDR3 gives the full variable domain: EAGVAQSPRYKIIEKRQSVAFWCNPISGHATLYWYQQILGQGPKLLIQFQNNGVVDDSQLPKDRFSAERLKGVDSTLKIQPAKLEDSAVYLCASSFLTSWPGETQYFGPGTRLLVL.

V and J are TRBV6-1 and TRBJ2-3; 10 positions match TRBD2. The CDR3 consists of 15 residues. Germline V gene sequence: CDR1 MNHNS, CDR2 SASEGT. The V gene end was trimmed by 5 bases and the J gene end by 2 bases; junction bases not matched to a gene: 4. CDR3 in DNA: TGTGCCAGCAGTACACTAGCGGGACTCACAGATACGCAGTATTTT. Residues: CASSTLAGLTDTQYF.

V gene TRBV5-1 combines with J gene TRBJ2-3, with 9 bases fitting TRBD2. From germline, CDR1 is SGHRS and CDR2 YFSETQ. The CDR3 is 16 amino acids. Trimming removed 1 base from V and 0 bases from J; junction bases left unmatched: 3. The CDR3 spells CASSLRTSVSTDTQYF. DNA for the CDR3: TGCGCCAGCAGCTTGAGGACTAGCGTTAGCACAGATACGCAGTATTTT.

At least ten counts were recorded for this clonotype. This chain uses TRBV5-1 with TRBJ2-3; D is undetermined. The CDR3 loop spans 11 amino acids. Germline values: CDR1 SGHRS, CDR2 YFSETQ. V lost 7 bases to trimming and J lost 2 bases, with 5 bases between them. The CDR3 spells CASGNTDTQYF. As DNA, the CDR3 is TGCGCCAGCGGGAACACAGATACGCAGTATTTT.

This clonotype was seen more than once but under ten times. The CDR3 coding sequence is TGCGCCAGCAGCTTTCTAGCATTGGGCACAGATACGCAGTATTTT. Its protein is CASSFLALGTDTQYF. The J gene is TRBJ2-3, the V gene TRBV5-1, with a weak D call TRBD2 (5 bases). Trimming removed 2 bases from V and 1 base from J, with 11 bases in between. This CDR3 comprises 15 residues. Germline CDR1 SGHRS, CDR2 YFSETQ.

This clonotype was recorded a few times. In DNA, the CDR3 is TGTGCCAGCACCTATTCCTCCAGGGGGAATGAGCAGTTCTTC. As protein: CASTYSSRGNEQFF. The gene calls are TRBV28 and TRBJ2-1; TRBD1 aligns across 7 bases. CDR1 and CDR2 (germline): MDHEN, SYDVKM. After removal of 7 bases from V and 7 bases from J, the junction contained 10 bases not matched to a gene. The CDR3 has 14 amino acids.

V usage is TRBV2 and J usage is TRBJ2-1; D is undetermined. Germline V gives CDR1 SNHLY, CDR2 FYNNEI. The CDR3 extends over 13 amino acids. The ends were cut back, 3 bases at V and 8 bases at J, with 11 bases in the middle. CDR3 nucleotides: TGTGCCAGCAGTGATCCCAGGCAATATGAGCAGTTCTTC. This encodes CASSDPRQYEQFF.

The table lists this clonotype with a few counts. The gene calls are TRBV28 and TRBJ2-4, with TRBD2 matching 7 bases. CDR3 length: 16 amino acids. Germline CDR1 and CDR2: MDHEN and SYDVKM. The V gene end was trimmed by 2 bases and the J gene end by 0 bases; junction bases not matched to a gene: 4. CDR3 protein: CASSLRGSRAKNIQYF. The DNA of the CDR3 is TGTGCCAGCAGTTTACGCGGGAGCCGAGCCAAAAACATTCAGTACTTC.

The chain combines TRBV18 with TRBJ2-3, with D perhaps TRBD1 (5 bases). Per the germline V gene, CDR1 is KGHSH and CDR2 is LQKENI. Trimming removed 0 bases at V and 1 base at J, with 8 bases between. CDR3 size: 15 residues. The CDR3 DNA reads TGTGCCAGCTCACCACCGGCCAGGGGCACAGATACGCAGTATTTT. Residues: CASSPPARGTDTQYF.

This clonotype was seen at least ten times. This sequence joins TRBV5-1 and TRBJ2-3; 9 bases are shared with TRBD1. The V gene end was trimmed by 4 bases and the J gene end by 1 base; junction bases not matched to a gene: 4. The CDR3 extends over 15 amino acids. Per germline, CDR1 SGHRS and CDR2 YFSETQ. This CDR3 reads CASSPWTGGTDTQYF. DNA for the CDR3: TGCGCCAGCAGCCCATGGACAGGGGGCACAGATACGCAGTATTTT.

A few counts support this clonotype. The CDR3 region has the DNA TGCGCCAGCAGCTTGAGCGTGGCGCCCCCTTACAATGAGCAGTTCTTC. It translates to CASSLSVAPPYNEQFF. The chain couples TRBV5-1 to TRBJ2-1; D not certain. Germline-derived CDR1 and CDR2 are SGHRS and YFSETQ. The V gene lost 1 base and the J gene lost 4 bases, with 15 bases spanning the gap. The CDR3 has 16 amino acids.

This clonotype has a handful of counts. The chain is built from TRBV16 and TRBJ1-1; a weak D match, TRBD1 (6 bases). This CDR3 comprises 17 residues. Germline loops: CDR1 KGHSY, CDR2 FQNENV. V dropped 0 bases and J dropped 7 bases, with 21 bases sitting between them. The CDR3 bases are TGTGCCAGCAGCCAATCGGTCCAGGGGTCGGCGGGGTTTGAAGCTTTCTTT. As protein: CASSQSVQGSAGFEAFF.

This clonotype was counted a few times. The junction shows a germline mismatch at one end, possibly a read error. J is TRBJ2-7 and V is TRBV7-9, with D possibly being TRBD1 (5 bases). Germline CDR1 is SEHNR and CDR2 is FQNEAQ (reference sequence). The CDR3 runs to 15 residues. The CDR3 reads CASSVARQTTYEQYF. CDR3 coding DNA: TGTGCCAGCAGCGTAGCCAGACAGACCACCTACGAGCAGTACTTC.

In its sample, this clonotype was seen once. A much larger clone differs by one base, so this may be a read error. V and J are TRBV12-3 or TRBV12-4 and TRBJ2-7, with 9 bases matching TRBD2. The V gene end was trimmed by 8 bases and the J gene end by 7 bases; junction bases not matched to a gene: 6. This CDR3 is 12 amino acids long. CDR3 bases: TGTGCCAGCGCCAAGACTAGCGGTGAGCAGTACTTC. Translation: CASAKTSGEQYF.

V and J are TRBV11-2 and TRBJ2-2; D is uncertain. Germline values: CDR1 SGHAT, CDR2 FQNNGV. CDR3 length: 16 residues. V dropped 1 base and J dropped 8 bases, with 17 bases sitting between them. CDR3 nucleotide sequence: TGTGCCAGCAGCTTAGGAAGGAATGGAAGAACGGGGGAGCTGTTTTTT. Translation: CASSLGRNGRTGELFF.

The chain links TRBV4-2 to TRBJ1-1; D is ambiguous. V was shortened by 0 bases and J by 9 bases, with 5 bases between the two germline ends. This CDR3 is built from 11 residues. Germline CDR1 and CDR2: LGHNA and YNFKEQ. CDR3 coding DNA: TGTGCCAGCAGCCAAGATTACAAAGCTTTCTTT. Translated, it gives CASSQDYKAFF.

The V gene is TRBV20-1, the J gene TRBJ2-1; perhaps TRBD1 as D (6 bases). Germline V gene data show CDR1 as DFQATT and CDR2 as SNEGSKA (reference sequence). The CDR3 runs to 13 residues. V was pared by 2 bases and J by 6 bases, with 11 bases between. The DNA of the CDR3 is TGCAGTGCTAGAAAACAGGGAGCCAATGAGCAGTTCTTC. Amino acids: CSARKQGANEQFF.

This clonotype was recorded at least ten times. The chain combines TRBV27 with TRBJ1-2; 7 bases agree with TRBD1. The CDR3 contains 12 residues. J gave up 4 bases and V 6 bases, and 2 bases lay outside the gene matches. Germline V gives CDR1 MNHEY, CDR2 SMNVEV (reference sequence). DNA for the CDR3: TGTGCCAGCAGAGACAGGGCCTATGGCTACACCTTC. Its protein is CASRDRAYGYTF.

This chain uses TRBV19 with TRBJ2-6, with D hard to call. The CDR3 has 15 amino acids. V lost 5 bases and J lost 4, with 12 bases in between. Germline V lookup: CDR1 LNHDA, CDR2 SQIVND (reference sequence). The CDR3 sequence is CASSHLVSGANVLTF. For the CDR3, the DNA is TGTGCCAGTAGTCATCTGGTCTCCGGGGCCAACGTCCTGACTTTC.

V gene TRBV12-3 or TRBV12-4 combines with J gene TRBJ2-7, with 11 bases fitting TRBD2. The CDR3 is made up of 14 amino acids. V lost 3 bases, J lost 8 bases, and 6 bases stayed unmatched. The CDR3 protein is CASSFTSGGVKQYF. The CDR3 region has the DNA TGTGCCAGCAGTTTCACTAGCGGGGGTGTCAAGCAGTACTTC.

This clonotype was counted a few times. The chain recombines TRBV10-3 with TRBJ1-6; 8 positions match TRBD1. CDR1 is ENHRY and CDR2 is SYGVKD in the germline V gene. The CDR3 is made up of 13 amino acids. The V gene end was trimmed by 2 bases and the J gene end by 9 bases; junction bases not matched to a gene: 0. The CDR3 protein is CAISEDRGSPLHF. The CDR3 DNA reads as TGTGCCATCAGTGAGGACAGGGGTTCACCCCTCCACTTT.